The following is a T cell receptor (beta chain) sequence with its context. As yet, its antigen is unknown. TCRdb processed the 5' RACE reads anew with MiXCR; each CDR3 protein has one entry. The data contain approximately 150,000 distinct CDR3 sequences, roughly a third of them singletons. Trimming took 7 bases from V and 5 from J, leaving 5 bases between them. Germline CDR1 and CDR2: SNHLY and FYNNEI. The CDR3 spans 10 residues. This specimen comes from a study of CD8 T cells in ankylosing spondylitis. The study's findings and limits: Eight highly homologous variants made up a TCR beta motif, and this motif appeared characteristic of ankylosing spondylitis blood.

The gene calls are TRBV2 and TRBJ2-5, with D uncertain. The material sequenced was synovial fluid, either unsorted or a sorted T cell fraction (not recorded which). The TCR originated in a male donor with ankylosing spondylitis. The CDR3 region is CASTRETQYF. The CDR3 DNA is TGTGCCAGCACTAGGGAGACCCAGTACTTC.